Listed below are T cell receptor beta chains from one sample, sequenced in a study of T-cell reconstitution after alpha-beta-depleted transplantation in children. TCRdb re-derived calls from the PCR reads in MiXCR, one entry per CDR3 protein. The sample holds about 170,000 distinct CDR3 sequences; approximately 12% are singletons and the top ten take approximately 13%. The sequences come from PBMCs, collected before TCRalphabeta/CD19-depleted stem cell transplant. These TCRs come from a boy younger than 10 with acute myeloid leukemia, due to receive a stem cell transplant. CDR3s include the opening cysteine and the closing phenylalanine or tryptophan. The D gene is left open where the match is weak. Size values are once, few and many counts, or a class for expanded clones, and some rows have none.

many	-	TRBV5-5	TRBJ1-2	CASSPQWGGTYGYTF	TGTGCCAGCAGCCCCCAATGGGGGGGGACCTATGGCTACACCTTC
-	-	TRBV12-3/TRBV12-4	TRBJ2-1	CASSLGYGINEQFF	TGTGCCAGCAGTTTAGGGTACGGAATCAATGAGCAGTTCTTC
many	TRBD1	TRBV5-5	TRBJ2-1	CASSLFGTGSYNEQFF	TGTGCCAGCAGCTTGTTTGGGACAGGGAGCTACAATGAGCAGTTCTTC
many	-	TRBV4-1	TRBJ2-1	CASSPTPKGAEQFF	TGCGCCAGCAGCCCCACCCCCAAAGGGGCTGAGCAGTTCTTC
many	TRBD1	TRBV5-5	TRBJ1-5	CASSTTGGGQPQHF	TGTGCCAGCAGCACAACAGGGGGCGGTCAGCCCCAGCATTTT
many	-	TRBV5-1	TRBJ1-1	CASSLTEMNTEAFF	TGCGCCAGCAGCTTGACAGAGATGAACACTGAAGCTTTCTTT
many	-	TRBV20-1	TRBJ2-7	CSARHSTYEQYF	TGCAGTGCTAGACACAGCACCTACGAGCAGTACTTC
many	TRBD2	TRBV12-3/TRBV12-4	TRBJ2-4	CASSPGTSGRGKNIQYF	TGTGCCAGCAGTCCTGGGACTAGCGGGAGGGGAAAAAACATTCAGTACTTC
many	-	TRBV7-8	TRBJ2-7	CASSLVSQGGEQYF	TGTGCCAGCAGCTTAGTAAGCCAAGGGGGGGAGCAGTACTTC
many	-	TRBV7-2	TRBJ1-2	CASSFFLDRGLQRGYTF	TGTGCCAGCAGCTTTTTTTTGGACAGAGGTTTACAGCGGGGCTACACCTTC
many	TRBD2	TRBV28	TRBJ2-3	CASSPAASGGADTQYF	TGTGCCAGCAGTCCCGCGGCTAGCGGCGGGGCAGATACGCAGTATTTT
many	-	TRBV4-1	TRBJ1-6	CASSQRVQVGSPLHF	TGCGCCAGCAGCCAGAGAGTCCAGGTGGGATCACCCCTCCACTTT
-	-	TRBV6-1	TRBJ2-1	CACGYRGNNEQFF	TGTGCTTGCGGGTACCGGGGAAACAATGAGCAGTTCTTC
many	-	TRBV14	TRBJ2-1	CASSQELALGSNEQFF	TGTGCCAGCAGCCAAGAACTCGCGCTAGGGAGCAATGAGCAGTTCTTC
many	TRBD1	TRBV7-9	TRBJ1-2	CASSETGFQIYGYTF	TGTGCCAGCAGCGAGACAGGGTTTCAAATCTATGGCTACACCTTC
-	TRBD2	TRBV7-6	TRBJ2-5	CASSLLAGDQETQYF	TGTGCCAGCAGCTTACTAGCGGGGGACCAAGAGACCCAGTACTTC
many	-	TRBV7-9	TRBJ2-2	CASSLSGRLTGELFF	TGTGCCAGCAGCTTAAGCGGGCGACTCACCGGGGAGCTGTTTTTT
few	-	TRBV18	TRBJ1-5	CASSFSGDPFSNQPQHF	TGTGCCAGCTCATTTTCTGGGGACCCTTTTAGCAATCAGCCCCAGCATTTT